Described below is a single TCR beta chain sequence and its context. The data originate from a study of T cell changes during pregnancy in multiple sclerosis. TCRdb's copy holds only in-frame clones and misses some; the assay was immunoSEQ multiplex PCR. The sample yields fewer than 45,000 clones, roughly 87% seen once. In germline, CDR1 is SEHNR, CDR2 FQNEAQ (reference sequence). The CDR3 length is 16 residues. The V end lost 5 bases, the J end lost 1 base, and 15 bases lay between the germline ends. Sequencing was performed on CD8+ T cells from peripheral blood mononuclear cells, taken in the first trimester of pregnancy. J is TRBJ2-1 and V is TRBV7-9; possible D gene TRBD2, 5 bases. This TCR derives from a female donor with multiple sclerosis, enrolled in a pregnancy study. The CDR3 coding sequence is TGTGCCAGCAGCCCGCGAACTAGTGCGTCCTACAATGAGCAGTTCTTC. Translation: CASSPRTSASYNEQFF.